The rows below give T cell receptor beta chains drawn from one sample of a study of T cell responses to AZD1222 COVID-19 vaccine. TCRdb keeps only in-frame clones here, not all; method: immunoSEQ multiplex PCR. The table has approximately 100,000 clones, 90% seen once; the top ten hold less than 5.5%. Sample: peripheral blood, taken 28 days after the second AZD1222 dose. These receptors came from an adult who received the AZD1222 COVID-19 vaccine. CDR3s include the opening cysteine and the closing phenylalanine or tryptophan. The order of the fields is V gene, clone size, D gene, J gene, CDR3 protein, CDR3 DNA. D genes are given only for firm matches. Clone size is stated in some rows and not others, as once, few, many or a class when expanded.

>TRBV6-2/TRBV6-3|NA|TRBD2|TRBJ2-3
CASSSNPGGPNTDTQYF
TGTGCCAGCAGTTCAAACCCGGGGGGGCCAAACACAGATACGCAGTATTTT
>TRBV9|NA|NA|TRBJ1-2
CASSVDRNYGYTF
TGTGCCAGCAGCGTAGACAGGAACTATGGCTACACCTTC
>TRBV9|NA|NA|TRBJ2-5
CASTKGPDRETQYF
TGTGCCAGCACAAAGGGTCCGGACCGAGAGACCCAGTACTTC
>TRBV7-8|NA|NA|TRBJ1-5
CASSLGWGNQPQHF
TGTGCCAGCAGCTTAGGTTGGGGGAATCAGCCCCAGCATTTT
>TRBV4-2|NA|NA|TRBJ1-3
CASSQVGSGNTIYF
TGTGCCAGCAGCCAAGTGGGATCTGGAAACACCATATATTTT
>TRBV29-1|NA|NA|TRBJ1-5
CSVSAQPHQPQHF
TGCAGCGTTTCGGCGCAGCCTCATCAGCCCCAGCATTTT
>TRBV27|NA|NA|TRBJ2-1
CASSFNPGLYNEQFF
TGTGCCAGCAGTTTTAATCCGGGCCTATACAATGAGCAGTTCTTC
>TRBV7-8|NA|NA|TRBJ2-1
CASSPPLRSSSYNEQFF
TGTGCCAGCAGCCCACCCCTTAGGTCTAGCTCCTACAATGAGCAGTTCTTC
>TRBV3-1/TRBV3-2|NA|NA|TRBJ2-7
CASSQDLGGVSYEQYF
TGTGCCAGCAGCCAAGATCTGGGCGGGGTCTCCTACGAGCAGTACTTC
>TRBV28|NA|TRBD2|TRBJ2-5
CASSLSSGGPAFQYF
TGTGCCAGCAGTCTATCTAGCGGGGGCCCCGCGTTCCAGTACTTC
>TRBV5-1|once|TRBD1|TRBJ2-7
CASSRPGGRDEQYF
TGCGCCAGCAGCCGTCCAGGGGGCAGGGACGAGCAGTACTTC
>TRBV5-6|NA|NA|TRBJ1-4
CASSRAAGEKLFF
TGTGCCAGCAGTCGGGCCGCAGGTGAAAAACTGTTTTTT
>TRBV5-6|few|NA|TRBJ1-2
CASSWRDPNYGYTF
TGTGCCAGCAGCTGGAGGGATCCTAACTATGGCTACACCTTC
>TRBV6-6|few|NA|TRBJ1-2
CASSEVNYGYTF
TGTGCCAGCAGTGAGGTTAACTATGGCTACACCTTC
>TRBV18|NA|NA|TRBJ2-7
CASSTRGVTYEQYF
TGTGCCAGCTCCACAAGGGGGGTCACCTACGAGCAGTACTTC
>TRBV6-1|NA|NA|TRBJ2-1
CASSEGGKYNEQFF
TGTGCCAGCAGTGAAGGAGGCAAGTACAATGAGCAGTTCTTC
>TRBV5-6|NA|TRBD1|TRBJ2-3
CASSAGGDRPVTDTQYF
TGTGCCAGCAGCGCCGGTGGGGACAGGCCGGTCACAGATACGCAGTATTTT
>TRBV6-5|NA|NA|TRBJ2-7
CASSYKGGESYEQYF
TGTGCCAGCAGTTATAAGGGGGGGGAGAGCTACGAGCAGTACTTC
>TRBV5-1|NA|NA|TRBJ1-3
CGEGVIPGNTIYF
TGCGGCGAGGGGGTCATCCCTGGAAACACCATATATTTT
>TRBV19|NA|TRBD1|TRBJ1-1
CASSIDPGQGLNTEAFF
TGTGCCAGTAGTATTGACCCGGGACAGGGACTGAACACTGAAGCTTTCTTT
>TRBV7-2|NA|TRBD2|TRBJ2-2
CASSSASGANTGELFF
TGTGCCAGCAGCTCCGCTAGCGGGGCGAACACCGGGGAGCTGTTTTTT
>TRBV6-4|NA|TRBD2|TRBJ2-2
CASSAGLGTGELFF
TGTGCCAGCAGCGCGGGACTAGGCACCGGGGAGCTGTTTTTT
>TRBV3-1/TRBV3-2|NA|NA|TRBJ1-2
CASSSERAYGYTF
TGTGCCAGCAGTTCAGAGCGGGCCTATGGCTACACCTTC
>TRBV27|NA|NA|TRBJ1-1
CASSLMVGVTEAFF
TGTGCCAGCAGTTTAATGGTCGGGGTCACTGAAGCTTTCTTT
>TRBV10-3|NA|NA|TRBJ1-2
CAISYATDPYGYTF
TGTGCCATCAGTTACGCCACAGACCCCTATGGCTACACCTTC
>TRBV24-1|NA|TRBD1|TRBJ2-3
CATSATGQHTDTQYF
TGTGCCACCAGTGCCACGGGACAGCACACAGATACGCAGTATTTT
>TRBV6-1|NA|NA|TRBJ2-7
CASSDVFGNEQYF
TGTGCCAGCAGTGATGTTTTCGGGAACGAGCAGTACTTC
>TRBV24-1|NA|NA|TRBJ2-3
CATGGERGGADTQYF
TGTGCCACCGGGGGCGAGAGAGGAGGAGCAGATACGCAGTATTTT